Given below is one T cell receptor beta chain in context. Its antigen is still unknown. Germline lookup yields CDR1 LNHDA and CDR2 SQIVND (reference sequence). The CDR3 length is 14 residues. The sample comes from a study of graft-versus-host responses after intestinal transplantation. Study in general: Each of the recipients got a multivisceral, liver-intestinal, or isolated intestinal transplant. All recipients got anti-thymocyte globulin induction, then tacrolimus and steroids for 2 to 4 years. Study findings and constraints: Analysis identified GvH clones in recipient marrow, with some appearing first in ileum or blood. Patients who carried graft-donor T cell macrochimerism also had high graft-versus-host to host-versus-graft clonal ratios in their allografts.

Only in-frame clones appear in the TCRdb table, and some are missing; sequencing was by immunoSEQ multiplex PCR. The sample has over 65,000 clones, about 91% seen once; the top ten hold 7.6%. This rearrangement joins TRBV19 to TRBJ2-5, with 8 nucleotides matching TRBD2. The better agreement between TRBJ2-7 and the DNA end casts doubt on the J call. The TCR was taken from a human donor who was the organ donor for an intestinal transplant. The input for sequencing was unstimulated CD8+ T cells sorted from spleen or lymph node cells, taken before transplant. The DNA of the CDR3 is TGTGCCAGTAGCGCTAGCGGGCCCTCCTACGAGCAGTACTTC. This translates into CASSASGPSYEQYF.